This entry concerns a single TCR beta chain. The sample belongs to a study of blood T cell repertoires in COVID-19. Looked up from germline, CDR1 is SGHAT and CDR2 is FQDESV (reference sequence). The CDR3 consists of 12 residues. V was clipped by 4 bases and J by 7 bases, with 11 bases between them. Here immunoSEQ multiplex PCR was the method, and the copy in TCRdb shows in-frame clones only, minus some. The sample lists approximately 460,000 clones; 89% were seen once. The rearrangement joins TRBV11-1 to TRBJ2-7, with D unclear. Material for sequencing was peripheral blood. This sequence originates from a man younger than 35 with COVID-19, enrolled during active disease. CDR3 sequence (DNA): TGTGCCAGCAGCTATGGCCCTAGGGAGCAGTACTTC. Residues: CASSYGPREQYF.